Each of the 25 T cell receptor beta chains below was sequenced from the same sample in a study of shared clonotypes between healthy human individuals. Here immunoSEQ multiplex PCR was the method, and the copy in TCRdb shows in-frame clones only, minus some. Of about 1.1 million clones in the sample, approximately 80% were seen once. Sequencing was done on a sample of memory CD4+ T cells from PBMCs. Subset: CD45RA-negative fraction. These receptors came from a man between 18 and 29 years old in good health. Some clones in this sample may be carry-over from other donors' samples.

The chain is built from TRBV10-1 and TRBJ2-5; TRBD2 agrees at 10 bases. Losses at the gene ends were 3 bases for V and 5 bases for J; bases not matched to a gene: 6. The CDR3 is 15 residues long. Germline loops: CDR1 WNHNN, CDR2 SYGVQD (reference sequence). CDR3 DNA: TGCGCCAGCAGTGACCGGCTAGCGGGAGTTGAGACCCAGTACTTC. It yields the protein CASSDRLAGVETQYF.

The chain combines TRBV5-3 with TRBJ2-3, with TRBD1 as a possible D gene (6 bases). TRBV5-3 is identified as an open reading frame with a role that is uncertain. V shed 4 bases and J shed 4 bases, with 25 bases lying between them. This CDR3 region has 18 residues. CDR3 nucleotide sequence: TGTGCCAGAAGCCACGAGGGGGACCCGTTGGAATACGCAGATACGCAGTATTTT. Residues: CARSHEGDPLEYADTQYF.

This clone has only a few counts. J is TRBJ2-2 and V is TRBV19, with a weak D call TRBD1 (6 bases). Germline V gives CDR1 LNHDA, CDR2 SQIVND (reference sequence). The germline V and J ends were trimmed by 7 bases and 3 bases, with 15 bases remaining between them. This CDR3 spans 15 amino acids. The CDR3 nucleotides are TGTGCCAGTACTCCCAGTAGGGGGTACACCGGGGAGCTGTTTTTT. Protein sequence: CASTPSRGYTGELFF.

The genes are TRBV2 and TRBJ1-2; weak D call: TRBD1 (5 bases). V gave up 7 bases and J gave up 1 base, with 10 bases separating them. The CDR3 sequence is 13 residues long. Per germline, CDR1 SNHLY and CDR2 FYNNEI. The CDR3 DNA sequence: TGTGCCAGCAAGGGGAGCGGTAACTATGGCTACACCTTC. Translation gives CASKGSGNYGYTF.

This clone was seen once. The chain has TRBV18 and TRBJ1-2, with D possibly matching TRBD1 (5 bases). The CDR3 spans 14 residues. The germline V and J ends were trimmed by 4 bases and 4 bases, with 13 bases remaining between them. The germline gives CDR1 KGHSH, CDR2 LQKENI. The CDR3 is CASSRLSGTYGYTF. The CDR3 bases are TGTGCCAGCTCACGTCTATCAGGGACCTATGGCTACACCTTC.

The chain is built from TRBV6-1 and TRBJ1-5, with D possibly being TRBD1 (6 bases). The CDR3 is 15 residues long. V lost 3 bases, J lost 5 bases, and 14 bases lay in between. In germline, CDR1 is MNHNS, CDR2 SASEGT. CDR3 sequence: CASSEFGAGDQPQHF. The CDR3 DNA is TGTGCCAGCAGTGAGTTCGGGGCAGGGGATCAGCCCCAGCATTTT.

This clone was counted once. V is TRBV27 and J is TRBJ1-2; no clear D. The length of the CDR3 is 15 residues. CDR1 and CDR2 (germline): MNHEY, SMNVEV (reference sequence). Trimming left V 6 bases short and J 1 base short, with 15 bases between. The CDR3 region is CASSPARYGNYGYTF. CDR3 in DNA: TGTGCCAGCAGCCCAGCCCGGTATGGTAACTATGGCTACACCTTC.

J is TRBJ2-7 and V is TRBV5-1; D call uncertain. CDR3 length equals 14 residues. V lost 0 bases, J lost 0 bases, and 7 bases lay in between. Per the germline V gene, CDR1 is SGHRS and CDR2 is YFSETQ. CDR3 DNA sequence: TGCGCCAGCAGCTTGGACGGGTTCTCCTACGAGCAGTACTTC. This gives the protein CASSLDGFSYEQYF. Drawing the rest from reference TRBV5-1 and TRBJ2-7, the complete variable domain is KAGVTQTPRYLIKTRGQQVTLSCSPISGHRSVSWYQQTPGQGLQFLFEYFSETQRNKGNFPGRFSGRQFSNSRSEMNVSTLELGDSALYLCASSLDGFSYEQYFGPGTRLTVT.

The chain employs TRBV9 and TRBJ2-3; D is unresolved. Trimming took off 6 bases at V and 8 bases at J, with 22 bases between the two ends. The CDR3 sequence is 15 residues long. Germline CDR1 is SGDLS and CDR2 is YYNGEE. The CDR3 DNA is TGTGCCAGCACCCGGCAGCAAGACCTCGCTGGTACGCAGTATTTT. It codes for CASTRQQDLAGTQYF.

The rearrangement joins TRBV27 to TRBJ1-4; D remains unclear. Germline lookup yields CDR1 MNHEY and CDR2 SMNVEV (reference sequence). Deletions cut 5 bases from V and 3 bases from J, with 13 bases between. CDR3 length equals 15 residues. Here the CDR3 DNA reads TGTGCCAGCAGTCCCTCACCAGCTCCTAATGAAAAACTGTTTTTT. It codes for CASSPSPAPNEKLFF.

As regards this clone: A read error may be the cause here, since a much bigger clone is one base away. The chain recombines TRBV4-1 with TRBJ2-1; 8 bases align to TRBD2. The CDR3 sequence is 16 residues long. Per the germline V gene, CDR1 is MGHRA and CDR2 is YSYEKL. The chain's CDR3 is CASGQAERGIGREQFF. The CDR3 DNA follows: TGCGCCAGCGGCCAAGCCGAGCGGGGGATCGGTAGGGAGCAGTTCTTC.

J is TRBJ1-2 and V is TRBV7-3, with 8 bases aligning to TRBD1. CDR1 and CDR2 (germline): SGHTA, FQGTGA. Trimming took 0 bases from V and 6 from J; bases not matched to a gene: 12. CDR3 length: 17 residues. CDR3 region: CASSLTSGPGQVHGYTF. CDR3 bases: TGTGCCAGCAGCTTAACGTCGGGACCGGGACAGGTTCATGGCTACACCTTC.

V is TRBV15 and J is TRBJ2-7; 10 bases align to TRBD2. After removal of 5 bases from V and 0 bases from J, the junction contained 10 bases not matched to a gene. The CDR3 sequence is 17 residues long. Germline values: CDR1 LNHNV, CDR2 YYDKDF (reference sequence). CDR3 DNA: TGTGCCACCAGCCGCGGACTAGCGGCCATAAACTCCTACGAGCAGTACTTC. It codes for CATSRGLAAINSYEQYF.

The CDR3 reads CASSAGSTRQETQYF. The CDR3 nucleotides read TGTGCCAGCAGCGCCGGGTCAACCCGCCAGGAGACCCAGTACTTC. The chain links TRBV9 to TRBJ2-5; D call uncertain. V lost 3 bases, J lost 5 bases, and 17 bases lay in between. Germline V gene sequence: CDR1 SGDLS, CDR2 YYNGEE. This CDR3 spans 15 amino acids.

The chain employs TRBV5-4 and TRBJ2-6, with D possibly matching TRBD1 (6 bases). CDR3 length equals 15 residues. Trimming pared 3 bases from V and 0 bases from J, leaving 7 bases between. Germline V gives CDR1 SGHNT, CDR2 YYREEE (reference sequence). CDR3 amino acids: CASSYRDSGANVLTF. CDR3 sequence (DNA): TGTGCCAGCAGCTACAGGGACTCTGGGGCCAACGTCCTGACTTTC.

The chain combines TRBV27 with TRBJ1-2; D uncertain. Between the trimmed V and J ends, which lost 2 bases and 4 bases, there was a span of 20 bases. The CDR3 length is 17 residues. CDR1 and CDR2 (germline): MNHEY, SMNVEV (reference sequence). The CDR3 sequence is CASSLRGGQERIYGYTF. The CDR3 nucleotides are TGTGCCAGCAGTTTACGTGGAGGTCAGGAGAGAATCTATGGCTACACCTTC.

This chain connects TRBV4-1 to TRBJ2-7; the D gene is possibly TRBD2 (7 bases). The V gene's germline CDR1 is MGHRA and CDR2 YSYEKL. V lost 4 bases, J lost 4 bases, and 17 bases lay in between. The CDR3 loop spans 15 amino acids. The CDR3 DNA reads as TGCGCCAGCAGCCTCGCTGGGGGGGCTGGGTACGAGCAGTACTTC. This translates into CASSLAGGAGYEQYF.

This clone appeared once. This chain's CDR3 is CSVGGSLAGVTSTDTQYF. CDR3 nucleotides: TGCAGCGTTGGGGGGTCACTAGCGGGAGTTACTAGCACAGATACGCAGTATTTT. The V and J genes are TRBV29-1 and TRBJ2-3; TRBD2 matches at 11 bases. The CDR3 contains 18 residues. V was pared by 4 bases and J by 0 bases, with 12 bases of the junction left unmatched. CDR1 SQVTM and CDR2 ANQGSEA come from the germline V gene.

The chain recombines TRBV5-1 with TRBJ2-3; possibly TRBD1 or TRBD2 for D (5 bases each). Germline V gene lookup returns CDR1 SGHRS and CDR2 YFSETQ. The CDR3 extends over 13 amino acids. Trimming stripped 3 bases from V and 9 bases from J, with 14 bases between. In DNA, the CDR3 is TGCGCCAGCAGCTGGGGGAAAAGTCGGACGCAGTATTTT. Its protein is CASSWGKSRTQYF.

The gene calls are TRBV5-6 and TRBJ2-2, with D perhaps matching TRBD2 (5 bases). V was pared by 4 bases and J by 0 bases, with 16 bases between. The CDR3 is 17 residues long. Germline loops: CDR1 SGHDT, CDR2 YYEEEE. In DNA form, the CDR3 reads TGTGCCAGCAGCAGACGACTTAGCGCCCCGAACACCGGGGAGCTGTTTTTT. Amino acids: CASSRRLSAPNTGELFF.

V and J are TRBV11-2 and TRBJ1-1; D is ambiguous. The CDR3 is 14 residues long. V shed 2 bases and J shed 6 bases, with 13 bases lying between them. Germline CDR1 and CDR2: SGHAT and FQNNGV. CDR3 DNA: TGTGCCAGCAGCTTATTTACGTTGGGCCCTGAAGCTTTCTTT. Amino acids: CASSLFTLGPEAFF.

This clone appeared once. The gene calls are TRBV19 and TRBJ1-5; D might be TRBD1 (5 bases). The germline CDR1 and CDR2 sequences are LNHDA and SQIVND (reference sequence). Trimming removed 5 bases from V and 5 bases from J, with 13 bases in between. The CDR3 loop spans 14 amino acids. CDR3 protein: CASSVTVGYQPQHF. The DNA for the CDR3 is TGTGCCAGTAGTGTGACAGTGGGGTATCAGCCCCAGCATTTT.

The V and J genes are TRBV9 and TRBJ1-2; D may be TRBD1 (5 bases). Germline CDR1 is SGDLS and CDR2 is YYNGEE. Trimming left V 4 bases short and J 6 bases short, with 13 bases between. This CDR3 is 13 amino acids long. CDR3 sequence (DNA): TGTGCCAGCAGCACCCGGGGGAGTAATGGCTACACCTTC. Translation: CASSTRGSNGYTF.

This clone showed up just once. Other DNA sequences within the sample encode an identical CDR3. The V call is TRBV28, the J call TRBJ1-2, with no clear D. Looked up from germline, CDR1 is MDHEN and CDR2 is SYDVKM. The CDR3 extends over 12 amino acids. V dropped 4 bases and J dropped 4 bases, with 7 bases sitting between them. CDR3 sequence (DNA): TGTGCCAGCAGTTACCTCCGCTATGGCTACACCTTC. Translating it yields CASSYLRYGYTF.

The rearrangement uses TRBV7-9 and TRBJ1-2; no clear D. Germline CDR1 reads SEHNR; CDR2 reads FQNEAQ (reference sequence). This CDR3 has 15 residues. V lost 2 bases and J lost 5, with 15 bases in between. CDR3 nucleotides: TGTGCCAGCAGCTTAAATGGTCGGAACCCTTATGGCTACACCTTC. Protein: CASSLNGRNPYGYTF.